This TCR beta chain emerged from a study of cytomegalovirus exposure and HLA in healthy donors. Study outcomes and limitations: Indistinguishable V segments, including TRBV6-2 and TRBV6-3, were excluded. CMV serostatus was the only immune exposure information that was available.

Germline assignment: CDR1 SEHNR and CDR2 FQNEAQ (reference sequence). The CDR3 contains 15 residues. The V segment lost 5 bases and the J segment 1 base; nucleotides outside the gene matches: 7. Worth noting for this clone: Its matching antigen is unknown.

PCR primers comprised 60 Vbeta and 13 Jbeta primers. Original handling: There were some 87 million unique TCR beta chains by a later count, and about 12 million of them were shared. Repertoires were generated with immunoSEQ multiplex PCR, while TCRdb's copy carries only in-frame clones and drops some. The V and J calls and clone size were taken over from that table, and D and trimming were inferred from the DNA. The sample includes roughly 100,000 clones, around 80% of them seen just once. The rearrangement links TRBV7-9 to TRBJ2-7, with 8 bases matching TRBD2. The clonotype comes from a man aged 35 to 55 in good health and CMV-seropositive. Sequencing was carried out using PBMCs. As DNA, the CDR3 is TGTGCCAGCAGCCCTTTTCGGGAGGGATCCTACGAGCAGTACTTC. Amino acids: CASSPFREGSYEQYF.